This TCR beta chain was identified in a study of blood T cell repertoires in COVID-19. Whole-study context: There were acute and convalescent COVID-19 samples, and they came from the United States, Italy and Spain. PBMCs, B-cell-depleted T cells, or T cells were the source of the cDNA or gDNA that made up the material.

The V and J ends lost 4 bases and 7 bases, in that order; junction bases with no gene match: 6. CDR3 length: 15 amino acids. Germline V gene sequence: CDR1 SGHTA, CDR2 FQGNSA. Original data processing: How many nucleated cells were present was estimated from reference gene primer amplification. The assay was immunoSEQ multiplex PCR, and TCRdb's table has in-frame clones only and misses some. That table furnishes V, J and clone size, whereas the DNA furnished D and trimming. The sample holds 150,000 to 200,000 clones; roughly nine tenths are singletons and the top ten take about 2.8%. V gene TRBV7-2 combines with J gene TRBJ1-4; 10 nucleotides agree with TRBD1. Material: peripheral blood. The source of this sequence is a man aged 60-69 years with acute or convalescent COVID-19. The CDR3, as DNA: TGTGCCAGCAGCTATTCCGGGACAGGGGTTGAAAAACTGTTTTTT. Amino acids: CASSYSGTGVEKLFF.